One sample yielded the 32 T cell receptor beta chains listed below, sequenced in a study of OX40 agonist ivuxolimab in advanced cancers. Assay used: immunoSEQ multiplex PCR; TCRdb lists only in-frame clones, some missing. The profile shows 60,000 to 75,000 clones, roughly four fifths of them singletons. Source: CD4+ or CD8+ T cells sorted from blood, taken in a trial of the OX40 agonist ivuxolimab. All receptors derive from an adult with an advanced solid tumor such as melanoma, head and neck, liver or kidney cancer.

This clone was recorded once. This chain links TRBV27 with TRBJ2-3, with 7 bases aligning to TRBD1. The germline gives CDR1 MNHEY, CDR2 SMNVEV (reference sequence). V shed 5 bases and J 3 bases; nucleotides not matched to a gene: 14. The CDR3 length is 17 residues. The CDR3: CASSTDREGGWTDTQYF. CDR3 sequence (DNA): TGTGCCAGCAGTACCGACAGGGAAGGCGGTTGGACAGATACGCAGTATTTT.

This chain links TRBV5-4 with TRBJ2-5; D remains ambiguous. The germline V gene encodes CDR1 SGHNT and CDR2 YYREEE (reference sequence). V was trimmed by 3 bases and J by 0 bases, leaving 9 bases between them. The CDR3 loop spans 14 amino acids. As DNA, the CDR3 is TGTGCCAGCAGCTCTGGCTACAACCAAGAGACCCAGTACTTC. Translated, it gives CASSSGYNQETQYF.

V gene TRBV28 combines with J gene TRBJ1-5, with 7 bases aligning to TRBD1. Unmatched junction bases numbered 7, after V lost 5 bases and J lost 6 bases. The CDR3 covers 14 residues. CDR1 is MDHEN and CDR2 is SYDVKM in the germline V gene. The CDR3 sequence: CASSPRGGLQPQHF. For the CDR3, the DNA is TGTGCCAGCAGTCCCAGGGGGGGCCTTCAGCCCCAGCATTTT. Full variable domain (missing parts from reference TRBV28 and TRBJ1-5): DVKVTQSSRYLVKRTGEKVFLECVQDMDHENMFWYRQDPGLGLRLIYFSYDVKMKEKGDIPEGYSVSREKKERFSLILESASTNQTSMYLCASSPRGGLQPQHFGDGTRLSIL.

J is TRBJ2-5 and V is TRBV7-8, with D perhaps TRBD1 (8 bases). This CDR3 region has 18 residues. Per germline, CDR1 SGHVS and CDR2 FQNEAQ. V lost 5 bases and J lost 7, with 29 bases in between. The CDR3 DNA reads as TGTGCCAGCAGCCGGCCCCCGGCGGTTACAGGGGGGGTGGGGACCCAGTACTTC. This gives the protein CASSRPPAVTGGVGTQYF.

The rearrangement links TRBV7-2 to TRBJ1-5; D remains unclear. Deletions cut 1 base from V and 3 bases from J, with 7 bases between. This CDR3 spans 14 amino acids. Germline CDR1 reads SGHTA; CDR2 reads FQGNSA. The CDR3 is CASSLVQHNQPQHF. The CDR3 DNA follows: TGTGCCAGCAGCTTAGTACAGCACAATCAGCCCCAGCATTTT.

V gene TRBV7-9 combines with J gene TRBJ1-4; no definite D call. The CDR3 contains 10 residues. CDR1 is SEHNR, CDR2 FQNEAQ, per germline (reference sequence). V gave up 6 bases and J gave up 7 bases, with 3 bases separating them. CDR3 amino acids: CASSGEKLFF. The CDR3 DNA reads as TGTGCCAGCAGTGGTGAAAAACTGTTTTTT.

This clone is categorized as medium-sized. V usage is TRBV4-1 and J usage is TRBJ1-4, with no clear D. From germline, CDR1 is MGHRA and CDR2 YSYEKL. The ends were cut back, 1 base at V and 6 bases at J, with 6 bases in the middle. This CDR3 comprises 13 residues. The chain's CDR3 is CASSQVNHEKLFF. DNA of the CDR3: TGCGCCAGCAGCCAAGTAAATCATGAAAAACTGTTTTTT.

The chain employs TRBV28 and TRBJ2-7; D is ambiguous. The ends were cut back, 5 bases at V and 7 bases at J, with 15 bases in the middle. CDR3 length: 13 residues. Germline CDR1 is MDHEN and CDR2 is SYDVKM. CDR3: CASSPPRVGEQYF. The DNA of the CDR3 is TGTGCCAGCAGTCCGCCGCGAGTGGGGGAGCAGTACTTC.

V usage is TRBV7-9 and J usage is TRBJ2-2; TRBD2 aligns across 7 bases. CDR1 is SEHNR and CDR2 is FQNEAQ in the germline V gene (reference sequence). CDR3 length equals 16 residues. The V segment lost 5 bases and the J segment 0 bases; nucleotides outside the gene matches: 6. CDR3 amino acids: CASSPPAGANTGELFF. CDR3 bases: TGTGCCAGCAGCCCGCCGGCGGGGGCGAACACCGGGGAGCTGTTTTTT.

In DNA form, the CDR3 reads TGTGCCAGCAATTTGGAAGTCCAAGAGACCCAGTACTTC. Translating it yields CASNLEVQETQYF. The chain employs TRBV2 and TRBJ2-5; D unresolved. CDR1 is SNHLY, CDR2 FYNNEI, per germline. The V gene lost 7 bases and the J gene lost 1 base, with 10 bases spanning the gap. The CDR3 is 13 amino acids.

Comment on this clone: This may be a read error, as it is one base from a much larger clone. The genes are TRBV28 and TRBJ1-5; no definite D call. The CDR3 has 13 residues. Germline lookup yields CDR1 MDHEN and CDR2 SYDVKM. The CDR3 nucleotides are TGTGCCAGCAGAAATGAGGGCAATCAGCTCCAGCATTTT. Amino acid sequence: CASRNEGNQLQHF.

The CDR3 sequence: CASRVTVNSGNTIYF. For the CDR3, the DNA is TGTGCCAGTAGGGTGACAGTCAACTCTGGAAACACCATATATTTT. This sequence joins TRBV19 and TRBJ1-3, with D perhaps TRBD1 (5 bases). Germline V gives CDR1 LNHDA, CDR2 SQIVND (reference sequence). V lost 6 bases, J lost 0 bases, and 12 bases lay in between. The CDR3 sequence is 15 residues long.

The chain joins TRBV6-5 to TRBJ1-5; no clear D. Trimming left V 0 bases short and J 9 bases short, with 6 bases between. In germline, CDR1 is MNHEY, CDR2 SVGAGI. This CDR3 has 12 amino acids. The CDR3 here is CASSYSDGPQHF. CDR3 bases: TGTGCCAGCAGTTACTCCGACGGGCCCCAGCATTTT.

This rearrangement joins TRBV5-1 to TRBJ1-2; D is undetermined. The CDR3 runs 14 residues. Per germline, CDR1 SGHRS and CDR2 YFSETQ. Trimming pared 1 base from V and 0 bases from J, leaving 7 bases between. CDR3 sequence (DNA): TGCGCCAGCAGCTTGTCTCCAGCTAACTATGGCTACACCTTC. This codes for CASSLSPANYGYTF.

The chain employs TRBV7-2 and TRBJ2-1; D is uncertain. V shed 2 bases and J shed 6 bases, with 2 bases lying between them. CDR1 is SGHTA and CDR2 is FQGNSA in the germline V gene. CDR3 length: 11 residues. The CDR3 coding sequence is TGTGCCAGCAGCTTACTCAATGAGCAGTTCTTC. Residues: CASSLLNEQFF.

This chain links TRBV5-6 with TRBJ1-2; weak D call: TRBD1 (5 bases). Looked up from germline, CDR1 is SGHDT and CDR2 is YYEEEE. V dropped 4 bases and J dropped 2 bases, with 12 bases sitting between them. This CDR3 is 14 amino acids long. In nucleotides, the CDR3 is TGTGCCAGCAGCCCGATCGACAGAAACTATGGCTACACCTTC. This sequence encodes CASSPIDRNYGYTF. The full variable domain, with the rest looked up from reference TRBV5-6 and TRBJ1-2, is DAGVTQSPTHLIKTRGQQVTLRCSPKSGHDTVSWYQQALGQGPQFIFQYYEEEERQRGNFPDRFSGHQFPNYSSELNVNALLLGDSALYLCASSPIDRNYGYTFGSGTRLTVV.

This clone was recorded only once. The CDR3 bases are TGTGCCAGCAGCTCCATCCCTACAGGGATCACTGAAGCTTTCTTT. Protein: CASSSIPTGITEAFF. V is TRBV13 and J is TRBJ1-1, with a tentative D call TRBD1 (6 bases). V was trimmed by 4 bases and J by 4 bases, leaving 16 bases between them. The CDR3 spans 15 residues. The germline V gene encodes CDR1 PRHDT and CDR2 FYEKMQ (reference sequence).

This chain connects TRBV6-5 to TRBJ2-3; D call uncertain. In germline, CDR1 is MNHEY, CDR2 SVGAGI. Deletions cut 7 bases from V and 5 bases from J, with 7 bases between. This CDR3 comprises 11 residues. CDR3: CASILGDTQYF. Written as DNA, the CDR3 is TGTGCCAGCATTCTGGGAGATACGCAGTATTTT.

This sequence joins TRBV19 and TRBJ2-5, with 8 bases identical to TRBD1. Looked up from germline, CDR1 is LNHDA and CDR2 is SQIVND (reference sequence). The CDR3 is 15 amino acids. The V gene end was trimmed by 6 bases and the J gene end by 0 bases; junction bases not matched to a gene: 6. CDR3 region: CASRRQGIYQETQYF. The DNA for the CDR3 is TGTGCCAGTAGGAGACAGGGGATATACCAAGAGACCCAGTACTTC.

This clone was counted between two and nine times. The rearrangement uses TRBV29-1 and TRBJ1-6; D might be TRBD1 (5 bases). Germline assignment: CDR1 SQVTM and CDR2 ANQGSEA. V dropped 5 bases and J dropped 8 bases, with 13 bases sitting between them. The CDR3 contains 13 residues. CDR3 in DNA: TGCAGCGTTCGCTTGGGGGGAGATTCACCCCTCCACTTT. Its translation: CSVRLGGDSPLHF. The variable domain in full, with the rest retrieved from reference TRBV29-1 and TRBJ1-6, is SAVISQKPSRDICQRGTSLTIQCQVDSQVTMMFWYRQQPGQSLTLIATANQGSEATYESGFVIDKFPISRPNLTFSTLTVSNMSPEDSSIYLCSVRLGGDSPLHFGNGTRLTVT.

The chain employs TRBV25-1 and TRBJ2-2, with D uncertain. CDR1 and CDR2 from the germline V gene are MGHDK and SYGVNS. The CDR3 sequence is 15 residues long. V gave up 4 bases and J gave up 0 bases, with 9 bases separating them. In nucleotides, the CDR3 is TGTGCCAGCAGTGTTTTTGGACCGAACACCGGGGAGCTGTTTTTT. As protein: CASSVFGPNTGELFF.

This clone was detected once. This chain uses TRBV7-8 with TRBJ2-5; D gene uncertain. V lost 7 bases, J lost 5 bases, and 5 bases lay in between. This CDR3 is built from 10 residues. Germline CDR1 and CDR2: SGHVS and FQNEAQ. CDR3 nucleotides: TGTGCCAGCATGACGGAGACCCAGTACTTC. Its translation: CASMTETQYF.

The chain has TRBV28 and TRBJ2-3; D unclear. Germline V CDR1 and CDR2: MDHEN, SYDVKM. V dropped 5 bases and J dropped 4 bases, with 13 bases sitting between them. The CDR3 totals 14 residues. The CDR3 DNA follows: TGTGCCAGCAGTATAACGAAGAACCCAGATACGCAGTATTTT. Translating it yields CASSITKNPDTQYF.

This chain links TRBV6-6 with TRBJ1-5; maybe TRBD1 (6 bases). Germline V gene data show CDR1 as MNHNY and CDR2 as SVGAGI (reference sequence). This CDR3 spans 15 amino acids. Trimming removed 2 bases from V and 5 bases from J, with 13 bases in between. CDR3 DNA sequence: TGTGCCAGCAGTTACGGAAACAGGGTGGATCAGCCCCAGCATTTT. Translated, it gives CASSYGNRVDQPQHF.

The sample holds one count of this clone. The V call is TRBV7-7, the J call TRBJ1-2; 7 bases agree with TRBD1. Germline-derived CDR1 and CDR2 are SSHAT and FNYEAQ (reference sequence). This CDR3 is 14 amino acids long. V was clipped by 5 bases and J by 2 bases; unmatched bases: 5. The CDR3 spells CASSVGQLNYGYTF. Written as DNA, the CDR3 is TGTGCCAGCAGCGTGGGACAGCTCAACTATGGCTACACCTTC.

The gene calls are TRBV6-1 and TRBJ1-5; D gene uncertain. The V end was cut by 7 bases, the J end by 0 bases, with 13 bases between. The CDR3 sequence is 15 residues long. CDR1 is MNHNS and CDR2 is SASEGT in the germline V gene. The CDR3 here is CASTTLDNSNQPQHF. CDR3 bases: TGTGCCAGCACCACCCTAGACAATAGCAATCAGCCCCAGCATTTT.

This clone was seen only once. V gene TRBV11-2 combines with J gene TRBJ2-3, with 10 bases that match TRBD2. CDR1 and CDR2 from the germline V gene are SGHAT and FQNNGV. There are 15 residues in the CDR3. After removal of 6 bases from V and 6 bases from J, the junction contained 9 bases not matched to a gene. CDR3 DNA sequence: TGTGCCAGCAGGATGAGCGGGGGGGCTAGGGATACGCAGTATTTT. Translated: CASRMSGGARDTQYF. The full variable domain, its missing parts supplied by reference TRBV11-2 and TRBJ2-3, is EAGVAQSPRYKIIEKRQSVAFWCNPISGHATLYWYQQILGQGPKLLIQFQNNGVVDDSQLPKDRFSAERLKGVDSTLKIQPAKLEDSAVYLCASRMSGGARDTQYFGPGTRLTVL.

This rearrangement joins TRBV28 to TRBJ1-1; the D is unclear. V was trimmed by 2 bases and J by 0 bases, leaving 7 bases between them. The germline V gene encodes CDR1 MDHEN and CDR2 SYDVKM. This CDR3 spans 14 amino acids. The CDR3 loop reads CASSLGSMNTEAFF. CDR3 in DNA: TGTGCCAGCAGTTTAGGGAGCATGAACACTGAAGCTTTCTTT. The full variable domain, with the rest looked up from reference TRBV28 and TRBJ1-1, is DVKVTQSSRYLVKRTGEKVFLECVQDMDHENMFWYRQDPGLGLRLIYFSYDVKMKEKGDIPEGYSVSREKKERFSLILESASTNQTSMYLCASSLGSMNTEAFFGQGTRLTVV.

The chain uses TRBV5-6 and TRBJ2-3; 13 positions agree with TRBD2. CDR3 size: 16 residues. CDR1 SGHDT and CDR2 YYEEEE come from the germline V gene. V lost 4 bases and J lost 8; bases outside the gene matches: 10. The CDR3 nucleotides are TGTGCCAGCAGCCAACTAGCGGGGGGGCTGGGTGGTACGCAGTATTTT. Its protein is CASSQLAGGLGGTQYF.

This chain connects TRBV29-1 to TRBJ2-3, with 8 positions matching TRBD1. The CDR3 has 14 amino acids. Per germline, CDR1 SQVTM and CDR2 ANQGSEA. Losses at the gene ends were 4 bases for V and 6 bases for J; bases not matched to a gene: 9. The CDR3 sequence is CSVVSRRGLDTQYF. Written as DNA, the CDR3 is TGCAGCGTTGTGTCTCGCAGGGGGCTGGATACGCAGTATTTT.

The rearrangement joins TRBV6-5 to TRBJ2-7; perhaps TRBD2 as D (6 bases). Germline V gene data show CDR1 as MNHEY and CDR2 as SVGAGI. This CDR3 contains 11 residues. The germline V and J ends were trimmed by 5 bases and 6 bases, with 8 bases remaining between them. CDR3 sequence reads: CASSRGGEQYF. In DNA, the CDR3 is TGTGCCAGCAGTAGGGGAGGCGAGCAGTACTTC.

The chain couples TRBV5-6 to TRBJ2-3; D could derive from TRBD1 or TRBD2 (7 bases each). Germline CDR1 and CDR2: SGHDT and YYEEEE. The germline V and J ends were trimmed by 4 bases and 4 bases, with 22 bases remaining between them. This CDR3 comprises 17 residues. This CDR3 is CASSKPISGGAADTQYF. CDR3 DNA sequence: TGTGCCAGCAGCAAACCAATCTCAGGGGGGGCGGCAGATACGCAGTATTTT. Filled out from reference TRBV5-6 and TRBJ2-3, the complete variable domain reads DAGVTQSPTHLIKTRGQQVTLRCSPKSGHDTVSWYQQALGQGPQFIFQYYEEEERQRGNFPDRFSGHQFPNYSSELNVNALLLGDSALYLCASSKPISGGAADTQYFGPGTRLTVL.